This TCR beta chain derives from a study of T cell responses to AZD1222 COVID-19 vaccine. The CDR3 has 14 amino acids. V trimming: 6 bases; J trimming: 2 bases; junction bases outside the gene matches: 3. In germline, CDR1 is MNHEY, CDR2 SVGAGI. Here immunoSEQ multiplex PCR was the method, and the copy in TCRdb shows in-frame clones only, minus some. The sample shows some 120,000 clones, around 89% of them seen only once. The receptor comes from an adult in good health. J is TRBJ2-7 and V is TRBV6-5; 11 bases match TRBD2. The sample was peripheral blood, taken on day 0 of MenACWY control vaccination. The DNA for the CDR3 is TGTGCCAGCAGCCTGGGACTAGCGGCCTACGAGCAGTACTTC. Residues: CASSLGLAAYEQYF.